The 11 T cell receptor beta chains in this list originate from one sample, sequenced in a study of blood T cell repertoires in COVID-19. Sequenced by immunoSEQ multiplex PCR; TCRdb stores in-frame clones only, minus some. The sample has around 190,000 clones, approximately 80% seen once. The sequenced sample consisted of PBMCs or T cells enriched from blood (not recorded which). The origin of the receptors is a man between 35 and 55 years old who had recovered from COVID-19.

The chain recombines TRBV6-4 with TRBJ2-1, with TRBD2 identical over 11 bases. Germline V gene sequence: CDR1 MRHNA, CDR2 SNTAGT. This CDR3 has 20 amino acids. Losses at the gene ends were 0 bases for V and 0 bases for J; bases not matched to a gene: 10. The CDR3 spells CASSDSPGLAVPYSYNEQFF. CDR3 bases: TGTGCCAGCAGTGACTCCCCGGGACTAGCGGTACCCTACTCCTACAATGAGCAGTTCTTC.

DNA for the CDR3: TGTGCCAGCAGCCGAGTACAGGGGATGGGGTTGAATGAGCAGTTCTTC. Its protein product is CASSRVQGMGLNEQFF. The chain links TRBV11-2 to TRBJ2-1, with TRBD1 matching 7 bases. Per the germline V gene, CDR1 is SGHAT and CDR2 is FQNNGV. The CDR3 runs 16 residues. V was pared by 5 bases and J by 7 bases, with 14 bases of the junction left unmatched.

V usage is TRBV10-2 and J usage is TRBJ2-6; 11 nucleotides agree with TRBD1. Germline V lookup: CDR1 WSHSY, CDR2 SAAADI. The CDR3 runs 17 residues. The junction had 4 bases not matched to a gene; V was cut back by 6 bases and J by 0 bases. The CDR3 nucleotides read TGCGCCAGCAGCCGGACAGGGGGCAACTCTGGGGCCAACGTCCTGACTTTC. Protein sequence: CASSRTGGNSGANVLTF.

This clone was counted a few times. The chain couples TRBV6-5 to TRBJ1-4; 8 nucleotides line up with TRBD1. CDR1 and CDR2 from the germline V gene are MNHEY and SVGAGI. V shed 0 bases, J shed 8 bases, and the junction held 8 bases outside the gene matches. The CDR3 has 16 amino acids. Written as DNA, the CDR3 is TGTGCCAGCAGTTACTCGATAGGACAGGGATCCGAAAAACTGTTTTTT. Its protein product is CASSYSIGQGSEKLFF.

The V call is TRBV6-5, the J call TRBJ2-6; the D gene is possibly TRBD1 (6 bases). The CDR3 is 15 residues long. Trimming took 4 bases from V and 2 from J, leaving 9 bases between them. Germline-derived CDR1 and CDR2 are MNHEY and SVGAGI. The CDR3 is CASSSGQTGANVLTF. The CDR3 bases are TGTGCCAGCAGTTCCGGACAGACTGGGGCCAACGTCCTGACTTTC.

This chain uses TRBV19 with TRBJ1-3; D is possibly TRBD1 (5 bases). The germline V and J ends were trimmed by 8 bases and 2 bases, with 7 bases remaining between them. Germline CDR1 reads LNHDA; CDR2 reads SQIVND (reference sequence). The CDR3 contains 12 residues. The DNA for the CDR3 is TGTGCCAGTGGGACTCCTGGAAACACCATATATTTT. Its translation is CASGTPGNTIYF.

The gene calls are TRBV2 and TRBJ1-2; maybe TRBD1 (6 bases). The CDR3 covers 14 residues. Between the trimmed V and J ends, which lost 1 base and 3 bases, there was a span of 9 bases. Germline V CDR1 and CDR2: SNHLY, FYNNEI. The CDR3 nucleotides are TGTGCCAGCAGTGAAGATCGGACAGACTATGGCTACACCTTC. Encoded protein: CASSEDRTDYGYTF.

This chain connects TRBV19 to TRBJ2-3; TRBD2 might be the D (6 bases). CDR1 LNHDA and CDR2 SQIVND come from the germline V gene (reference sequence). The ends were cut back, 4 bases at V and 3 bases at J, with 11 bases in the middle. This CDR3 has 14 residues. CDR3 sequence (DNA): TGTGCCAGTAGTAACCCGCTAGCGACAGATACGCAGTATTTT. This encodes CASSNPLATDTQYF. The full variable domain, with the rest looked up from reference TRBV19 and TRBJ2-3, is DGGITQSPKYLFRKEGQNVTLSCEQNLNHDAMYWYRQDPGQGLRLIYYSQIVNDFQKGDIAEGYSVSREKKESFPLTVTSAQKNPTAFYLCASSNPLATDTQYFGPGTRLTVL.

The chain uses TRBV5-6 and TRBJ2-3, with D possibly TRBD2 on 6 matching bases. With 2 bases removed from V and 6 bases from J, the gap between germline ends came to 13 bases. The CDR3 is 14 amino acids. Germline lookup yields CDR1 SGHDT and CDR2 YYEEEE. Written as DNA, the CDR3 is TGTGCCAGCAGCTTCGGGGCGGGGATGGATACGCAGTATTTT. Residues: CASSFGAGMDTQYF.

This chain uses TRBV11-1 with TRBJ2-1, with D unresolved. Between the trimmed V and J ends, which lost 1 base and 0 bases, there was a span of 4 bases. The CDR3 has 14 amino acids. Germline V CDR1 and CDR2: SGHAT, FQDESV (reference sequence). CDR3 DNA sequence: TGTGCCAGCAGCTTAGGTAGCTCCTACAATGAGCAGTTCTTC. This translates into CASSLGSSYNEQFF.

This clone was picked up many times. V usage is TRBV5-8 and J usage is TRBJ2-1; D is possibly TRBD2 (6 bases). Between the trimmed V and J ends, which lost 10 bases and 4 bases, there was a span of 12 bases. Germline CDR1 reads SGHTS; CDR2 reads YDEGEE. The CDR3 totals 12 residues. The CDR3 nucleotides are TGTGCCGGGGGACTGCAATACAATGAGCAGTTCTTC. This encodes CAGGLQYNEQFF.